One sample yielded the 18 T cell receptor beta chains listed below, sequenced in a study of OX40 agonist ivuxolimab in advanced cancers. TCRdb keeps only in-frame clones here, not all; method: immunoSEQ multiplex PCR. The sample contains 70,000 to 85,000 clones, 85% to 95% of which appear only once. The material sequenced was CD4+ or CD8+ T cells sorted from blood, taken in a trial of the OX40 agonist ivuxolimab. Receptors originate from an adult with an advanced solid tumor such as melanoma, head and neck, liver or kidney cancer.

J is TRBJ1-5 and V is TRBV7-9; weak D call: TRBD1 (5 bases). CDR1 and CDR2 from the germline V gene are SEHNR and FQNEAQ (reference sequence). V lost 3 bases and J lost 4, with 7 bases in between. This CDR3 has 13 amino acids. The CDR3 coding sequence is TGTGCCAGCAGCTTGGGGCCAAATCAGCCCCAGCATTTT. Its protein product is CASSLGPNQPQHF.

This rearrangement joins TRBV6-5 to TRBJ2-1; D possibly corresponds to TRBD2 (5 bases). Germline V CDR1 and CDR2: MNHEY, SVGAGI. Between the trimmed V and J ends, which lost 0 bases and 7 bases, there was a span of 7 bases. The CDR3 consists of 13 residues. The CDR3 DNA reads as TGTGCCAGCAGTTACTCGGGAGAGAATGAGCAGTTCTTC. Encoded protein: CASSYSGENEQFF.

The chain is built from TRBV7-2 and TRBJ2-1; 7 nucleotides match TRBD2. The germline gives CDR1 SGHTA, CDR2 FQGNSA. The CDR3 totals 16 residues. Losses at the gene ends were 4 bases for V and 4 bases for J; bases not matched to a gene: 10. The CDR3 nucleotides read TGTGCCAGCAGCTCCCCCCCTAGCGGAGTGTACAATGAGCAGTTCTTC. Its translation is CASSSPPSGVYNEQFF.

This chain uses TRBV19 with TRBJ2-7; TRBD2 matches 7 bases. The junction had 1 base not matched to a gene; V was cut back by 5 bases and J by 0 bases. Germline CDR1 reads LNHDA; CDR2 reads SQIVND (reference sequence). CDR3 size: 13 residues. The CDR3 here is CASSPSGSYEQYF. The CDR3, as DNA: TGTGCCAGTAGTCCTAGCGGCTCCTACGAGCAGTACTTC.

The chain carries TRBV5-6 and TRBJ1-5; 7 positions agree with TRBD1. With V trimmed by 2 bases and J by 7 bases, 6 bases remained unmatched. There are 14 residues in the CDR3. Germline values: CDR1 SGHDT, CDR2 YYEEEE. In DNA, the CDR3 is TGTGCCAGCAGCTTAGAGGGGGCTAGGCAGCCCCAGCATTTT. Translation gives CASSLEGARQPQHF.

Written as DNA, the CDR3 is TGTGCCAGCAGCCTAATACAGGGGAATCAGCCCCAGCATTTT. Protein product: CASSLIQGNQPQHF. V usage is TRBV6-5 and J usage is TRBJ1-5; 7 nucleotides align to TRBD1. The V and J ends lost 6 bases and 4 bases, in that order; junction bases with no gene match: 6. The length of the CDR3 is 14 residues. Per germline, CDR1 MNHEY and CDR2 SVGAGI.

Remarks on this clone: Germline is not matched at one junction end, which may reflect a read error. The chain is built from TRBV27 and TRBJ1-5, with 7 positions matching TRBD1. In germline, CDR1 is MNHEY, CDR2 SMNVEV (reference sequence). The CDR3 runs to 16 residues. The CDR3 nucleotides are TGTGCCAGCAGTCCGTTGACAGGGCGTTACAATCAGTCCCAGCATTTT. This gives the protein CASSPLTGRYNQSQHF.

The J gene is TRBJ2-5, the V gene TRBV30, with 13 bases aligning to TRBD2. The germline gives CDR1 GTSNPN, CDR2 SVGIG (reference sequence). This CDR3 spans 19 amino acids. V shed 1 base, J shed 2 bases, and the junction held 13 bases outside the gene matches. The CDR3 reads CAWSGNLGLAGVKQETQYF. CDR3 coding DNA: TGTGCCTGGAGTGGTAACCTAGGACTAGCGGGGGTGAAGCAAGAGACCCAGTACTTC.

This clone was detected once. The gene calls are TRBV2 and TRBJ1-5; no reliable D call. V was cut by 4 bases and J by 6 bases, with 28 bases left in between. This CDR3 is 19 amino acids long. From germline, CDR1 is SNHLY and CDR2 FYNNEI. The CDR3 nucleotides read TGTGCCAGCAGTGTTAGGGAAATGAATTCCCCTAACATTGGTCAGCCCCAGCATTTT. It specifies CASSVREMNSPNIGQPQHF.

This chain uses TRBV19 with TRBJ2-7; 8 bases match TRBD1. The CDR3 contains 14 residues. J was trimmed by 3 bases and V by 5 bases; bases with no gene match: 6. Germline values: CDR1 LNHDA, CDR2 SQIVND (reference sequence). The CDR3 sequence: CASSLGQGGYEQYF. In DNA, the CDR3 is TGTGCCAGTAGTCTTGGACAGGGAGGCTACGAGCAGTACTTC. Using reference TRBV19 and TRBJ2-7 for the parts outside the CDR3, the full variable domain is DGGITQSPKYLFRKEGQNVTLSCEQNLNHDAMYWYRQDPGQGLRLIYYSQIVNDFQKGDIAEGYSVSREKKESFPLTVTSAQKNPTAFYLCASSLGQGGYEQYFGPGTRLTVT.

This clone came up once. This chain uses TRBV27 with TRBJ2-7; TRBD1 agrees at 8 bases. This CDR3 is built from 15 residues. Unmatched junction bases numbered 4, after V lost 3 bases and J lost 0 bases. The V gene's germline CDR1 is MNHEY and CDR2 SMNVEV (reference sequence). CDR3 region: CASSLKDRASYEQYF. CDR3 sequence (DNA): TGTGCCAGCAGTTTGAAGGACAGGGCCTCCTACGAGCAGTACTTC.

This chain joins TRBV28 and TRBJ1-1; possible D gene TRBD1, 5 bases. Trimming removed 1 base from V and 1 base from J, with 10 bases in between. This CDR3 comprises 15 residues. In germline, CDR1 is MDHEN, CDR2 SYDVKM. This CDR3 reads CASSLFGGSNTEAFF. The CDR3 nucleotides are TGTGCCAGCAGTTTATTTGGGGGTTCGAACACTGAAGCTTTCTTT.

The chain carries TRBV28 and TRBJ1-4, with a tentative D call TRBD1 (6 bases). This CDR3 is built from 15 residues. The germline V and J ends were trimmed by 5 bases and 7 bases, with 17 bases remaining between them. In germline, CDR1 is MDHEN, CDR2 SYDVKM. The CDR3 here is CASSPWGGAVEKLFF. In nucleotides, the CDR3 is TGTGCCAGCAGTCCCTGGGGGGGGGCTGTTGAAAAACTGTTTTTT.

This rearrangement joins TRBV6-6 to TRBJ2-1; D not certain. The CDR3 is made up of 12 amino acids. Germline V lookup: CDR1 MNHNY, CDR2 SVGAGI (reference sequence). V lost 7 bases, J lost 10 bases, and 14 bases lay in between. For the CDR3, the DNA is TGTGCCAGCACCACCGCGGACGAGGAGCAGTTCTTC. This sequence encodes CASTTADEEQFF.

The J gene is TRBJ1-2, the V gene TRBV6-5; 7 nucleotides match TRBD1. The CDR3 runs 14 residues. Germline lookup yields CDR1 MNHEY and CDR2 SVGAGI. The junction had 0 bases not matched to a gene; V was cut back by 0 bases and J by 2 bases. CDR3 residues: CASSYSGQNYGYTF. For the CDR3, the DNA is TGTGCCAGCAGTTACTCGGGACAGAACTATGGCTACACCTTC.

The chain joins TRBV7-9 to TRBJ2-3; a possible D gene is TRBD1 (6 bases). This CDR3 has 19 residues. Germline assignment: CDR1 SEHNR and CDR2 FQNEAQ (reference sequence). V lost 2 bases to trimming and J lost 0 bases, with 21 bases between them. CDR3 protein: CASSLILRVTGRSTDTQYF. In DNA form, the CDR3 reads TGTGCCAGCAGCTTAATTTTACGGGTGACAGGCAGGAGCACAGATACGCAGTATTTT.

The rearrangement uses TRBV5-5 and TRBJ1-1; tentatively, D is TRBD1 (6 bases). The CDR3 has 14 amino acids. Per germline, CDR1 SGHKS and CDR2 YYEKEE (reference sequence). V shed 0 bases and J shed 6 bases, with 12 bases lying between them. The CDR3 bases are TGTGCCAGCAGCTTGGAACCCTCAGGGGCTGAAGCTTTCTTT. Translating gives CASSLEPSGAEAFF.

The gene calls are TRBV5-4 and TRBJ1-1; 7 bases align to TRBD1. Germline CDR1 SGHNT, CDR2 YYREEE (reference sequence). The CDR3 is made up of 17 amino acids. The V segment lost 5 bases and the J segment 0 bases; nucleotides outside the gene matches: 13. CDR3 DNA: TGTGCCAGCAGAGGGGACAGAACAACTCTATTGAACACTGAAGCTTTCTTT. It yields the protein CASRGDRTTLLNTEAFF.